The 10 T cell receptor beta chains presented below share a single source sample, sequenced in a study of blood T cell repertoires in COVID-19. Clones were read by immunoSEQ multiplex PCR, and TCRdb kept only the in-frame ones, dropping some. Of over 200,000 clones listed, over 80% are singletons. Sequencing was done on a sample of peripheral blood. The receptors come from a man aged 25 to 45 with COVID-19, enrolled during active disease.

This clone was seen once. This chain uses TRBV7-2 with TRBJ2-1; no clear D gene. Germline V CDR1 and CDR2: SGHTA, FQGNSA. The CDR3 length is 15 residues. Deletions cut 8 bases from V and 4 bases from J, with 18 bases between. The CDR3 nucleotides read TGTGCCAGCGGATTTCTTCTGTCACTATACAATGAGCAGTTCTTC. Protein product: CASGFLLSLYNEQFF.

The chain employs TRBV28 and TRBJ2-7; D might be TRBD2 (5 bases). The CDR3 runs to 18 residues. Germline V gene lookup returns CDR1 MDHEN and CDR2 SYDVKM. The V gene lost 2 bases and the J gene lost 2 bases, with 22 bases spanning the gap. DNA for the CDR3: TGTGCCAGCAGTTTAGGTCAGTTACGGATTCCGGGAACCTACGAGCAGTACTTC. Translation: CASSLGQLRIPGTYEQYF.

The chain recombines TRBV5-3 with TRBJ1-5; D call uncertain. TRBV5-3 is noted as an ORF with a role that remains uncertain. There are 16 residues in the CDR3. V lost 2 bases to trimming and J lost 5 bases, with 17 bases between them. The CDR3 DNA reads as TGTGCCAGAAGCTTCAACTGGGGAGCGGACCATCAGCCCCAGCATTTT. Translating it yields CARSFNWGADHQPQHF.

V gene TRBV2 combines with J gene TRBJ1-5; 9 bases are shared with TRBD1. The CDR3 sequence is 13 residues long. Trimming at V came to 6 bases and at J to 5 bases, leaving 2 bases not matched to a gene. The germline gives CDR1 SNHLY, CDR2 FYNNEI. The CDR3 loop reads CASSRTGDQPQHF. In DNA form, the CDR3 reads TGTGCCAGCAGCCGGACAGGGGATCAGCCCCAGCATTTT.

The genes are TRBV12-3 or TRBV12-4 and TRBJ2-7; D is perhaps TRBD2 (5 bases). Trimming cost V 5 bases and J 7 bases, with 9 bases left between them. The CDR3 sequence is 11 residues long. The CDR3 sequence: CASSREREQYF. Written as DNA, the CDR3 is TGTGCCAGCAGTAGGGAGAGAGAGCAGTACTTC.

This clone was seen only once. The chain joins TRBV6-6 to TRBJ2-1; D unresolved. Trimming left V 2 bases short and J 5 bases short, with 4 bases between. CDR1 MNHNY and CDR2 SVGAGI come from the germline V gene (reference sequence). The CDR3 length is 12 residues. CDR3: CASSYRDNEQFF. The CDR3 DNA reads TGTGCCAGCAGTTACCGGGACAATGAGCAGTTCTTC.

The V gene is TRBV10-3, the J gene TRBJ1-4; D call uncertain. The germline V gene encodes CDR1 ENHRY and CDR2 SYGVKD. Trimming left V 0 bases short and J 3 bases short, with 11 bases between. The CDR3 length is 16 residues. CDR3 in amino acids: CAISESVTEANEKLFF. In DNA, the CDR3 is TGTGCCATCAGTGAGTCGGTAACAGAAGCTAATGAAAAACTGTTTTTT.

The rearrangement links TRBV12-5 to TRBJ2-3; tentative D call: TRBD1 (6 bases). The CDR3 is 17 residues long. CDR1 and CDR2 (germline): LGHNT, FRNRAP. Trimming took off 4 bases at V and 3 bases at J, with 20 bases between the two ends. In DNA, the CDR3 is TGTGCTAGTGGTTCCTCCTTTAGGGGGAGAGGTACAGATACGCAGTATTTT. Its translation is CASGSSFRGRGTDTQYF.

The chain employs TRBV4-3 and TRBJ2-7, with 8 bases that match TRBD2. CDR1 LGHNA and CDR2 YSLEER come from the germline V gene. The CDR3 extends over 15 amino acids. Trimming removed 1 base from V and 4 bases from J; junction bases left unmatched: 6. The CDR3 sequence is CASSQGAGGLYEQYF. The CDR3 bases are TGCGCCAGCAGCCAAGGGGCGGGAGGTCTGTACGAGCAGTACTTC.

The chain recombines TRBV12-3 or TRBV12-4 with TRBJ1-5; no firm D call. Trimming removed 3 bases at V and 5 bases at J, with 8 bases between. CDR3 length: 13 residues. CDR3 region: CASSLGQYQPQHF. The CDR3 coding sequence is TGTGCCAGCAGTTTGGGCCAATATCAGCCCCAGCATTTT.